These T cell receptor beta chains were read from a single sample in a study of monozygotic twins with inflammatory bowel disease. TCRdb reprocessed the 5' RACE reads and stores each CDR3 protein as one record, lacking DNA. This table holds a few hundred thousand distinct CDR3 sequences. Sequencing input: blood. All receptors derive from a human donor with ulcerative colitis or Crohn's disease, or a healthy co-twin of an affected twin (not recorded which). Both conserved end residues are part of each CDR3.

CASSSGQGPSFFYEQYF,TRBJ2-7,TRBV5-1
CASRDRGNGNQPQHF,TRBJ1-5,TRBV6-1
CSDKARGQGPDTQYF,TRBJ2-3,TRBV29-1
CASSLEGTTYNEQFF,TRBJ2-1,TRBV5-5
CSAIDRLGGTNTEAFF,TRBJ1-1,TRBV20-1
CASSSHGVDSYEQYF,TRBJ2-7,TRBV7-2
CASTPASYNEQFF,TRBJ2-1,TRBV5-6
CASSSLGQGRNTEAFF,TRBJ1-1,TRBV27
CASSQQTLGLAGVFDTGELFF,TRBJ2-2,TRBV4-1
CASSSKGRAKGLHGGAANEQFF,TRBJ2-1,TRBV7-1
CASSPPAGGNSPLHF,TRBJ1-6,TRBV6-1
CASSYDRRRSGNTIYF,TRBJ1-3,TRBV6-5
CSARDFPSYEQYF,TRBJ2-7,TRBV20-1
CASSPRGGLQTQYF,TRBJ2-5,TRBV7-2
CASSTGTSSSYEQYF,TRBJ2-7,TRBV5-1
CASSLGGPSEKLFF,TRBJ1-4,TRBV7-9
CASSAQAQPQHF,TRBJ1-5,TRBV7-2
CSARDPHRVPQETQYF,TRBJ2-5,TRBV20-1
CASSYESLGEQYF,TRBJ2-7,TRBV7-2
CASSDTYEQYF,TRBJ2-7,TRBV27
CASTLTGTTSEQFF,TRBJ2-1,TRBV6-1
CSAREALAGGYNEQFF,TRBJ2-1,TRBV20-1
CASSRTGIGETQYF,TRBJ2-5,TRBV7-2
CASSRRDRTGELFF,TRBJ2-2,TRBV6-1
CASSPPRGAGELFF,TRBJ2-2,TRBV5-1
CASSLRDRGTDTQYF,TRBJ2-3,TRBV6-1
CASTNRGSGNTIYF,TRBJ1-3,TRBV6-1
CASSLVILRQGAWTEAFF,TRBJ1-1,TRBV5-1
CASSVGNNGDTQYF,TRBJ2-3,TRBV5-1
CASSASAGARTDTQYF,TRBJ2-3,TRBV9
CASSEGGQAINTQYF,TRBJ2-3,TRBV10-1
CASDSSGNTIYF,TRBJ1-3,TRBV7-9
CASSYSKAGQGYTF,TRBJ1-2,TRBV6-5
CASIVVTEAFF,TRBJ1-1,TRBV7-9
CASSSRARLAGVEAYEQYF,TRBJ2-7,TRBV27
CASSHHGTANTGELFF,TRBJ2-2,TRBV5-5
CSATSVKGTYPDTQYF,TRBJ2-3,TRBV20-1
CSARDRGRKNSPLHF,TRBJ1-6,TRBV20-1
CASSLTGTGHTEAFF,TRBJ1-1,TRBV5-1
CASSAIQGFQTYNEQFF,TRBJ2-1,TRBV9